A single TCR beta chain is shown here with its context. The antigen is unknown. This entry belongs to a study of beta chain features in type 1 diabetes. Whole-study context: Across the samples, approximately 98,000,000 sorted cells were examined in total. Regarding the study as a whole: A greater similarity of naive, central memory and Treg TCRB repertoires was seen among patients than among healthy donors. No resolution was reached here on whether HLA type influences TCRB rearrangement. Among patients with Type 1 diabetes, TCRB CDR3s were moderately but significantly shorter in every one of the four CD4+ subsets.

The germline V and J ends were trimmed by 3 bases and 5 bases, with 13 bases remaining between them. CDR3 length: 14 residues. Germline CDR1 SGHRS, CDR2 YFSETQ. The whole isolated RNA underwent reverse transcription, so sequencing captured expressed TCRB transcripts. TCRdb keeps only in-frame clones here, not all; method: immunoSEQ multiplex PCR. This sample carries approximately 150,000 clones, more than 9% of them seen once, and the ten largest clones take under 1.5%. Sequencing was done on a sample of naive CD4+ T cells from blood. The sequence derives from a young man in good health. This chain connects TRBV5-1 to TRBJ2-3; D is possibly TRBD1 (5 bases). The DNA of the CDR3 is TGCGCCAGCAGCTCAGGGCTATCGCAAGATACGCAGTATTTT. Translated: CASSSGLSQDTQYF.